A single sample gave rise to the 22 T cell receptor beta chains below, sequenced in a study of cytomegalovirus exposure and HLA in healthy donors. The primer mix had 60 Vbeta and 13 Jbeta primers. Clones were sequenced by immunoSEQ multiplex PCR, and TCRdb holds only the in-frame ones, with some missing. The sample contains some 150,000 clones, 80% of which appear only once. The sample consisted of PBMCs. These receptors originate from a man in his thirties or forties in good health and CMV-seronegative.

The chain has TRBV5-1 and TRBJ2-7; the D is unclear. From germline, CDR1 is SGHRS and CDR2 YFSETQ. The germline V and J ends were trimmed by 5 bases and 1 base, with 10 bases remaining between them. The CDR3 runs 13 residues. The CDR3 is CASRYSISYEQYF. DNA for the CDR3: TGCGCCAGCAGGTACAGCATTTCCTACGAGCAGTACTTC. Full variable domain (remainder filled in from reference TRBV5-1 and TRBJ2-7): KAGVTQTPRYLIKTRGQQVTLSCSPISGHRSVSWYQQTPGQGLQFLFEYFSETQRNKGNFPGRFSGRQFSNSRSEMNVSTLELGDSALYLCASRYSISYEQYFGPGTRLTVT.

The chain links TRBV11-2 to TRBJ2-7; D unresolved. The V end lost 3 bases, the J end lost 3 bases, and 6 bases lay between the germline ends. Looked up from germline, CDR1 is SGHAT and CDR2 is FQNNGV. CDR3 length equals 12 residues. CDR3: CASSFILYEQYF. CDR3 sequence (DNA): TGTGCCAGCAGCTTTATCCTCTACGAGCAGTACTTC.

This clone has only one observation. This chain links TRBV27 with TRBJ1-2; tentative D call: TRBD1 (6 bases). The CDR3 contains 15 residues. In germline, CDR1 is MNHEY, CDR2 SMNVEV (reference sequence). V was shortened by 6 bases and J by 4 bases, with 18 bases between the two germline ends. The CDR3 here is CASSPGGAVVYGYTF. The CDR3 DNA reads TGTGCCAGCAGCCCGGGGGGGGCTGTGGTCTATGGCTACACCTTC.

The chain is built from TRBV7-8 and TRBJ2-1; TRBD2 aligns across 7 bases. The germline gives CDR1 SGHVS, CDR2 FQNEAQ. The V and J ends lost 1 base and 0 bases, in that order; junction bases with no gene match: 6. This CDR3 comprises 17 residues. CDR3 in amino acids: CASSLEAGRGSYNEQFF. The CDR3 DNA reads as TGTGCCAGCAGCTTAGAGGCAGGGAGGGGCTCCTACAATGAGCAGTTCTTC.

The chain has TRBV28 and TRBJ1-1, with TRBD1 identical over 7 bases. V trimming: 4 bases; J trimming: 3 bases; junction bases outside the gene matches: 8. The CDR3 is made up of 15 amino acids. The germline V gene has CDR1 MDHEN and CDR2 SYDVKM. CDR3 nucleotides: TGTGCCAGCAGTTCGGGGGACAGAATGGACACTGAAGCTTTCTTT. This encodes CASSSGDRMDTEAFF.

The chain has TRBV5-6 and TRBJ1-4; 9 bases are a match to TRBD1. Germline trimming cut 4 bases from V and 8 bases from J; bases unmatched to any gene: 9. The CDR3 loop spans 15 amino acids. From germline, CDR1 is SGHDT and CDR2 YYEEEE. Written as DNA, the CDR3 is TGTGCCAGCAGCATCCGGGACAGGGCCTACGAAAAACTGTTTTTT. Amino acids: CASSIRDRAYEKLFF.

The rearrangement joins TRBV28 to TRBJ2-5, with TRBD1 matching 11 bases. Germline CDR1 is MDHEN and CDR2 is SYDVKM. The CDR3 consists of 15 residues. V trimming: 6 bases; J trimming: 4 bases; junction bases outside the gene matches: 7. The CDR3 nucleotides are TGTGCCAGCAGGAGGACAGGGGGCGCTTCAGAGACCCAGTACTTC. It translates to CASRRTGGASETQYF. The full variable domain, rest sourced from reference TRBV28 and TRBJ2-5, is DVKVTQSSRYLVKRTGEKVFLECVQDMDHENMFWYRQDPGLGLRLIYFSYDVKMKEKGDIPEGYSVSREKKERFSLILESASTNQTSMYLCASRRTGGASETQYFGPGTRLLVL.

This clone has just a few counts. V gene TRBV5-1 combines with J gene TRBJ2-1; 12 bases align to TRBD2. Germline CDR1 SGHRS, CDR2 YFSETQ. This CDR3 contains 18 residues. Trimming took 0 bases from V and 0 from J; bases not matched to a gene: 4. The chain's CDR3 is CASSLALAGGLSYNEQFF. Written as DNA, the CDR3 is TGCGCCAGCAGCTTGGCACTAGCGGGGGGCCTCTCCTACAATGAGCAGTTCTTC.

The chain recombines TRBV21-1 with TRBJ2-5; the D call in the table, TRBD2, was not verified against the DNA. TRBV21-1 is a known pseudogene. There are 12 residues in the CDR3. This chain's CDR3 is CASSRSGETQYF. CDR3 nucleotides: TGTGCCAGCAGCAGAAGCGGGGAGACCCAGTACTTC.

This chain joins TRBV14 and TRBJ1-1, with D unclear. The CDR3 runs to 13 residues. CDR1 is SGHDN and CDR2 is FVKESK in the germline V gene. V lost 1 base to trimming and J lost 7 bases, with 10 bases between them. CDR3 loop: CASSQGVGVEAFF. CDR3 nucleotides: TGTGCCAGCAGCCAAGGGGTCGGGGTTGAAGCTTTCTTT.

The rearrangement links TRBV12-2 to TRBJ2-7; whether TRBD1, the table's D call, matches the DNA was not checked. TRBV12-2 is tagged as a pseudogene. The CDR3 has 15 amino acids. The CDR3 is CASPLFRTGSNEQYF. DNA for the CDR3: TGTGCAAGTCCCCTTTTCCGGACAGGGTCGAACGAGCAGTACTTC.

The rearrangement uses TRBV27 and TRBJ2-7; 11 nucleotides agree with TRBD2. The germline V gene has CDR1 MNHEY and CDR2 SMNVEV (reference sequence). The CDR3 length is 17 residues. Trimming removed 5 bases from V and 0 bases from J; junction bases left unmatched: 9. DNA of the CDR3: TGTGCCAGCAGTCAACTACGACTAGCGGGAAGCTCCTACGAGCAGTACTTC. This gives the protein CASSQLRLAGSSYEQYF.

V usage is TRBV28 and J usage is TRBJ2-1; the match to TRBD1 covers 7 bases. V shed 7 bases and J 3 bases; nucleotides not matched to a gene: 6. The V gene's germline CDR1 is MDHEN and CDR2 SYDVKM. The CDR3 length is 14 residues. The CDR3 here is CASTLGQLYNEQFF. CDR3 DNA: TGTGCCAGCACCTTGGGACAGCTCTACAATGAGCAGTTCTTC. Combining the CDR3 with reference TRBV28 and TRBJ2-1 gives the whole variable domain DVKVTQSSRYLVKRTGEKVFLECVQDMDHENMFWYRQDPGLGLRLIYFSYDVKMKEKGDIPEGYSVSREKKERFSLILESASTNQTSMYLCASTLGQLYNEQFFGPGTRLTVL.

The J gene is TRBJ1-2, the V gene TRBV5-5, with D possibly matching TRBD1 (5 bases). This CDR3 is 13 amino acids long. V lost 1 base and J lost 8, with 12 bases in between. Germline values: CDR1 SGHKS, CDR2 YYEKEE (reference sequence). CDR3 sequence (DNA): TGTGCCAGCAGCTTGAGGCGGGACGGGGGCTACACCTTC. Translated, it gives CASSLRRDGGYTF.

The sample holds one count of this clone. This chain uses TRBV7-9 with TRBJ2-3; 11 bases map to TRBD1. The CDR3 consists of 14 residues. The J segment lost 7 bases and the V segment lost 3 bases, leaving 3 bases of the junction unmatched. CDR1 and CDR2 (germline): SEHNR, FQNEAQ (reference sequence). The CDR3 DNA follows: TGTGCCAGCAGCTTCGGACAGGGGGCATATACGCAGTATTTT. The encoded protein is CASSFGQGAYTQYF.

This clone appeared a few times. The chain links TRBV7-9 to TRBJ1-2; no clear D gene. The V gene's germline CDR1 is SEHNR and CDR2 FQNEAQ (reference sequence). V was clipped by 2 bases and J by 8 bases, with 15 bases between them. This CDR3 has 14 amino acids. The CDR3 sequence is CASSLKMEGRGYTF. The CDR3, as DNA: TGTGCCAGCAGCTTAAAAATGGAGGGAAGGGGCTACACCTTC.

This clone was seen a single time. This chain joins TRBV6-1 and TRBJ2-3; no firm D call. Germline V CDR1 and CDR2: MNHNS, SASEGT. Trimming stripped 4 bases from V and 6 bases from J, with 17 bases between. The CDR3 extends over 15 amino acids. The DNA of the CDR3 is TGTGCCAGCAGTGCGACCCCAGTGTCGGGTGATACGCAGTATTTT. Translating gives CASSATPVSGDTQYF.

The rearrangement links TRBV30 to TRBJ1-1; D perhaps matches TRBD1 (5 bases). Trimming took off 4 bases at V and 4 bases at J, with 10 bases between the two ends. The CDR3 is made up of 12 amino acids. CDR1 and CDR2 (germline): GTSNPN, SVGIG (reference sequence). The CDR3 reads CAWMRGITEAFF. The CDR3 DNA is TGTGCCTGGATGCGGGGCATCACTGAAGCTTTCTTT. Drawing the rest from reference TRBV30 and TRBJ1-1, the complete variable domain is SQTIHQWPATLVQPVGSPLSLECTVEGTSNPNLYWYRQAAGRGLQLLFYSVGIGQISSEVPQNLSASRPQDRQFILSSKKLLLSDSGFYLCAWMRGITEAFFGQGTRLTVV.

In this sample, this clone turned up a few times. The chain links TRBV27 to TRBJ2-7; perhaps TRBD2 as D (5 bases). The germline V and J ends were trimmed by 0 bases and 2 bases, with 11 bases remaining between them. There are 15 residues in the CDR3. CDR1 is MNHEY and CDR2 is SMNVEV in the germline V gene (reference sequence). The CDR3 DNA reads as TGTGCCAGCAGTTTATCCACAGCGGCGACCTACGAGCAGTACTTC. Its translation: CASSLSTAATYEQYF.

A few counts support this clone. One end of the junction varies from germline; a read error may be responsible. The V call is TRBV6-1, the J call TRBJ1-2; D remains ambiguous. The length of the CDR3 is 14 residues. From germline, CDR1 is MNHNS and CDR2 SASEGT. The CDR3 DNA sequence: TGTGCCAGCAGCGAAGGATCCGGCGGCTATGGCTACACCTTC. It yields the protein CASSEGSGGYGYTF.

The chain carries TRBV7-6 and TRBJ1-1; no clear D gene. There are 16 residues in the CDR3. Germline CDR1 and CDR2: SGHVS and FNYEAQ. The V and J ends lost 5 bases and 0 bases respectively, with 16 bases between them. As DNA, the CDR3 is TGTGCCAGCAGCCTCGGCCGCCCCCAGGTGAACACTGAAGCTTTCTTT. Protein sequence: CASSLGRPQVNTEAFF.

In its sample, this clone was seen once. V and J are TRBV2 and TRBJ2-2, with 12 bases that match TRBD1. Germline V lookup: CDR1 SNHLY, CDR2 FYNNEI. The CDR3 is made up of 17 amino acids. The trim removed 3 bases at V and 5 bases at J, leaving 7 bases unmatched. This CDR3 reads CASSDPGQGARTGELFF. In DNA form, the CDR3 reads TGTGCCAGCAGTGACCCGGGACAGGGGGCTAGAACCGGGGAGCTGTTTTTT. Using reference TRBV2 and TRBJ2-2 for the parts outside the CDR3, the full variable domain is EPEVTQTPSHQVTQMGQEVILRCVPISNHLYFYWYRQILGQKVEFLVSFYNNEISEKSEIFDDQFSVERPDGSNFTLKIRSTKLEDSAMYFCASSDPGQGARTGELFFGEGSRLTVL.